Shown below are 8 T cell receptor beta chains from a single sample sequenced in a study of blood T cell repertoires in COVID-19. The data were produced by immunoSEQ multiplex PCR, yet TCRdb's version contains in-frame clones alone and is incomplete. Of under 300,000 clones listed, approximately 79% are singletons. Sequenced material: peripheral blood. The receptors were gathered from a woman of 80 years or more with active or convalescent COVID-19.

The rearrangement joins TRBV10-3 to TRBJ1-1; D remains unclear. The CDR3 is 12 amino acids. Germline values: CDR1 ENHRY, CDR2 SYGVKD. The V and J ends lost 10 bases and 0 bases respectively, with 9 bases between them. CDR3 region: CASSQVNTEAFF. The CDR3 DNA sequence: TGTGCCAGCAGCCAGGTGAACACTGAAGCTTTCTTT.

The chain combines TRBV5-1 with TRBJ2-3; TRBD2 is a possible D gene (5 bases). This CDR3 is 18 amino acids long. The germline gives CDR1 SGHRS, CDR2 YFSETQ. V lost 1 base, J lost 10 bases, and 28 bases lay in between. For the CDR3, the DNA is TGCGCCAGCAGCTTGACGTCGTGGGCTAGTGAGCCGGGGTTGGCGCAGTATTTT. This encodes CASSLTSWASEPGLAQYF.

The genes are TRBV7-9 and TRBJ2-1; TRBD1 might be the D (5 bases). Germline-derived CDR1 and CDR2 are SEHNR and FQNEAQ (reference sequence). With 5 bases removed from V and 0 bases from J, the gap between germline ends came to 17 bases. The CDR3 totals 17 residues. In nucleotides, the CDR3 is TGTGCCAGCAGCCCCACAACGACAGCGAGCTCCTACAATGAGCAGTTCTTC. The encoded protein is CASSPTTTASSYNEQFF.

The rearrangement links TRBV7-6 to TRBJ2-6; D is possibly TRBD2 (5 bases). V shed 5 bases and J shed 0 bases, with 20 bases lying between them. The CDR3 sequence is 19 residues long. CDR1 is SGHVS, CDR2 FNYEAQ, per germline. The chain's CDR3 is CASSAKSVRAHSGANVLTF. DNA of the CDR3: TGTGCCAGCAGCGCCAAAAGCGTGCGGGCACACTCTGGGGCCAACGTCCTGACTTTC.

V and J are TRBV4-1 and TRBJ2-2, with 12 bases aligning to TRBD2. CDR3 size: 16 residues. With V trimmed by 6 bases and J by 2 bases, 4 bases remained unmatched. The germline gives CDR1 MGHRA, CDR2 YSYEKL. The CDR3 bases are TGCGCCAGCAGGCGGACTAGCGGGGATAACACCGGGGAGCTGTTTTTT. Its translation: CASRRTSGDNTGELFF.

V gene TRBV30 combines with J gene TRBJ1-4, with TRBD1 matching 9 bases. CDR1 GTSNPN and CDR2 SVGIG come from the germline V gene (reference sequence). There are 17 residues in the CDR3. The junction had 8 bases not matched to a gene; V was cut back by 0 bases and J by 3 bases. The CDR3 DNA sequence: TGTGCCTGGAGTGTAGGGGACAGGGTGTCTCCTAATGAAAAACTGTTTTTT. Translation gives CAWSVGDRVSPNEKLFF.

The V gene is TRBV14, the J gene TRBJ2-3; TRBD2 aligns across 10 bases. J gave up 5 bases and V 4 bases, and 6 bases lay outside the gene matches. CDR1 is SGHDN and CDR2 is FVKESK in the germline V gene. CDR3 length equals 15 residues. DNA for the CDR3: TGTGCCAGCAGCCTCCCAGCGGGGGGGCGAGATACGCAGTATTTT. Encoded protein: CASSLPAGGRDTQYF. Using reference TRBV14 and TRBJ2-3 for the parts outside the CDR3, the full variable domain is EAGVTQFPSHSVIEKGQTVTLRCDPISGHDNLYWYRRVMGKEIKFLLHFVKESKQDESGMPNNRFLAERTGGTYSTLKVQPAELEDSGVYFCASSLPAGGRDTQYFGPGTRLTVL.

The V call is TRBV19, the J call TRBJ2-1; perhaps TRBD2 as D (7 bases). Germline values: CDR1 LNHDA, CDR2 SQIVND (reference sequence). The germline V and J ends were trimmed by 1 base and 5 bases, with 15 bases remaining between them. The CDR3 totals 16 residues. The CDR3, as DNA: TGTGCCAGTAGTATAGGTGGGGGGGCGAAAAACAATGAGCAGTTCTTC. Residues: CASSIGGGAKNNEQFF. Full variable domain (missing parts from reference TRBV19 and TRBJ2-1): DGGITQSPKYLFRKEGQNVTLSCEQNLNHDAMYWYRQDPGQGLRLIYYSQIVNDFQKGDIAEGYSVSREKKESFPLTVTSAQKNPTAFYLCASSIGGGAKNNEQFFGPGTRLTVL.